Shown below are 14 T cell receptor beta chains from a single sample sequenced in a study of OX40 agonist ivuxolimab in advanced cancers. Here immunoSEQ multiplex PCR was the method, and the copy in TCRdb shows in-frame clones only, minus some. The sample comprises 30,000 to 35,000 clones, 80% to 95% of which are singletons, and 4% to 5% rests with the top ten. Material: CD4+ or CD8+ T cells sorted from blood, obtained in a trial of the OX40 agonist ivuxolimab. The source is an adult with an advanced solid tumor such as melanoma, head and neck, liver or kidney cancer.

This clone appeared once. The J gene is TRBJ2-3, the V gene TRBV9, with 7 bases identical to TRBD2. The length of the CDR3 is 14 residues. J lost 4 bases, V lost 2 bases, and 4 bases had no gene match. Germline loops: CDR1 SGDLS, CDR2 YYNGEE. The CDR3 sequence: CASSVTSFADTQYF. Written as DNA, the CDR3 is TGTGCCAGCAGCGTGACTAGCTTTGCAGATACGCAGTATTTT.

This chain joins TRBV18 and TRBJ2-5; D is perhaps TRBD1 (6 bases). This CDR3 comprises 19 residues. Germline V gene lookup returns CDR1 KGHSH and CDR2 LQKENI. V dropped 6 bases and J dropped 1 base, with 27 bases sitting between them. The CDR3 protein is CASSPQGGQGSDSQETQYF. CDR3 DNA: TGTGCCAGCTCTCCCCAAGGGGGTCAGGGGAGTGACAGCCAAGAGACCCAGTACTTC.

The rearrangement joins TRBV2 to TRBJ2-1, with a tentative D call TRBD2 (7 bases). From germline, CDR1 is SNHLY and CDR2 FYNNEI. This CDR3 contains 12 residues. The V and J ends lost 6 bases and 9 bases respectively, with 12 bases between them. The CDR3 bases are TGTGCCAGCAGGGGGGGAGGGGGTGAGCAGTTCTTC. Its translation is CASRGGGGEQFF.

The V gene is TRBV28, the J gene TRBJ1-1; D is perhaps TRBD1 (6 bases). The V gene lost 3 bases and the J gene lost 0 bases, with 11 bases spanning the gap. The CDR3 totals 15 residues. Germline CDR1 is MDHEN and CDR2 is SYDVKM. The DNA for the CDR3 is TGTGCCAGCAGTTTTCAGGGGCTCATGAACACTGAAGCTTTCTTT. Translation gives CASSFQGLMNTEAFF.

The CDR3 protein is CASSQGTTNEKLFF. For the CDR3, the DNA is TGCGCCAGCAGCCAGGGGACAACTAATGAAAAACTGTTTTTT. V gene TRBV5-1 combines with J gene TRBJ1-4, with D possibly TRBD1 on 6 matching bases. The CDR3 contains 14 residues. V lost 4 bases and J 0 bases, leaving 7 bases between the germline ends. Germline CDR1 SGHRS, CDR2 YFSETQ.

The V call is TRBV6-6, the J call TRBJ2-1; the D is unclear. Between the trimmed V and J ends, which lost 2 bases and 7 bases, there was a span of 3 bases. CDR3 size: 11 residues. Germline loops: CDR1 MNHNY, CDR2 SVGAGI (reference sequence). The CDR3 here is CASSYRNEQFF. DNA for the CDR3: TGTGCCAGCAGTTACCGGAATGAGCAGTTCTTC.

The V gene is TRBV7-8, the J gene TRBJ1-1; no reliable D call. The germline V gene has CDR1 SGHVS and CDR2 FQNEAQ. V was cut by 2 bases and J by 3 bases, with 13 bases left in between. The CDR3 runs 15 residues. CDR3: CASSLWQLTDTEAFF. CDR3 bases: TGTGCCAGCAGCTTATGGCAGCTGACGGACACTGAAGCTTTCTTT.

V is TRBV6-1 and J is TRBJ1-1; D is undetermined. The CDR3 spans 13 residues. V lost 6 bases to trimming and J lost 4 bases, with 12 bases between them. Germline lookup yields CDR1 MNHNS and CDR2 SASEGT. The DNA for the CDR3 is TGTGCCAGCAGCGCCGATTTTACCACTGAAGCTTTCTTT. It yields the protein CASSADFTTEAFF.

This clone occurred once. The V and J genes are TRBV5-5 and TRBJ2-1, with a weak D call TRBD2 (6 bases). With 2 bases removed from V and 4 bases from J, the gap between germline ends came to 13 bases. Germline V gene sequence: CDR1 SGHKS, CDR2 YYEKEE (reference sequence). The CDR3 runs 15 residues. Here the CDR3 reads CASSFGWEAYNEQFF. In DNA, the CDR3 is TGTGCCAGCAGCTTTGGGTGGGAGGCATACAATGAGCAGTTCTTC.

CDR3 residues: CASSLAAGTDTYEQYF. The CDR3, as DNA: TGCGCCAGCAGCTTGGCCGCTGGGACCGATACCTACGAGCAGTACTTC. The rearrangement links TRBV5-1 to TRBJ2-7; D may be TRBD1 or TRBD2 (5 bases each). CDR1 is SGHRS, CDR2 YFSETQ, per germline. Trimming shortened V by 0 bases and J by 2 bases, and 15 bases separated the two germline ends. This CDR3 contains 16 residues.

The rearrangement joins TRBV6-5 to TRBJ1-1; a weak D match, TRBD1 (5 bases). The germline V gene encodes CDR1 MNHEY and CDR2 SVGAGI. This CDR3 has 16 residues. V lost 0 bases, J lost 8 bases, and 19 bases lay in between. This CDR3 is CASSYSFLEGREEAFF. CDR3 nucleotides: TGTGCCAGCAGTTACTCGTTCTTGGAGGGGCGCGAGGAAGCTTTCTTT.

This clone appeared once. V is TRBV7-8 and J is TRBJ1-3, with D tentatively TRBD1 (5 bases). The CDR3 contains 17 residues. Trimming left V 5 bases short and J 0 bases short, with 17 bases between. Germline CDR1 reads SGHVS; CDR2 reads FQNEAQ. CDR3 sequence (DNA): TGTGCCAGCAGCCTCACGGGGACTGACAGCTCTGGAAACACCATATATTTT. This gives the protein CASSLTGTDSSGNTIYF. Full variable domain (outside the CDR3, taken from reference TRBV7-8 and TRBJ1-3): GAGVSQSPRYKVAKRGQDVALRCDPISGHVSLFWYQQALGQGPEFLTYFQNEAQLDKSGLPSDRFFAERPEGSVSTLKIQRTQQEDSAVYLCASSLTGTDSSGNTIYFGEGSWLTVV.

J is TRBJ1-5 and V is TRBV19; 7 bases line up with TRBD1. CDR1 is LNHDA and CDR2 is SQIVND in the germline V gene (reference sequence). The CDR3 consists of 14 residues. Unmatched junction bases numbered 3, after V lost 5 bases and J lost 2 bases. The CDR3 sequence: CASSVDRGNQPQHF. In nucleotides, the CDR3 is TGTGCCAGTAGTGTTGACAGGGGCAATCAGCCCCAGCATTTT.

The chain carries TRBV11-2 and TRBJ2-7; 9 bases are a match to TRBD1. This CDR3 is built from 15 residues. Germline V lookup: CDR1 SGHAT, CDR2 FQNNGV. J lost 1 base, V lost 4 bases, and 5 bases had no gene match. This CDR3 is CASSSRTGASYEQYF. In DNA form, the CDR3 reads TGTGCCAGCAGCTCTCGGACAGGGGCATCCTACGAGCAGTACTTC.